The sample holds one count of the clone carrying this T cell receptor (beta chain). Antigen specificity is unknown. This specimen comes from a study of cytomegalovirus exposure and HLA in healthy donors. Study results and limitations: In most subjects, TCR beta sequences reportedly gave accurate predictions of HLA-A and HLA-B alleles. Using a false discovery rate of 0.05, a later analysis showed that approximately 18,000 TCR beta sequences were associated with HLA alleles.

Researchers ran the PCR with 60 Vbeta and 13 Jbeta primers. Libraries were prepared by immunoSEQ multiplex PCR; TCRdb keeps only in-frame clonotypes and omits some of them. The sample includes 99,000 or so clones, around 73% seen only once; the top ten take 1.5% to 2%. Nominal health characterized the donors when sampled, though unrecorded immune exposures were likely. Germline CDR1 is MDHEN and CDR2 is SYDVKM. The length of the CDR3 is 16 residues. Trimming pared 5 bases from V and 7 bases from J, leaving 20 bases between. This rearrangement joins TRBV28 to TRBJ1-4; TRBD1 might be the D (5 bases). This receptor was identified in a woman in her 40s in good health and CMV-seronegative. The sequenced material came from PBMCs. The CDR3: CASSPSRGVRSEKLFF. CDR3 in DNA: TGTGCCAGCAGTCCATCACGGGGGGTAAGGAGTGAAAAACTGTTTTTT.